One and the same sample provided the 23 T cell receptor beta chains below, sequenced in a study of PD-1 blockade in classical Hodgkin lymphoma. Clones were read by immunoSEQ multiplex PCR, and TCRdb kept only the in-frame ones, dropping some. The sample carries some 100,000 clones, around 90% recorded once. Relapse was seen in all patients after autologous stem cell transplantation, and brentuximab vedotin exposure was variable. The sample in question was peripheral blood mononuclear cells (PBMCs), obtained at baseline. All receptors come from a human donor with classical Hodgkin lymphoma.

This clone was seen once. The chain uses TRBV6-5 and TRBJ2-6; maybe TRBD1 (7 bases). The CDR3 spans 14 residues. V was clipped by 5 bases and J by 10 bases, with 15 bases between them. Germline CDR1 and CDR2: MNHEY and SVGAGI. CDR3: CASSVRDSMNVLTF. In DNA form, the CDR3 reads TGTGCCAGCAGTGTGCGGGACAGTATGAACGTCCTGACTTTC.

CDR3 sequence reads: CASSIHGSPSSGYEQYF. CDR3 DNA sequence: TGTGCCAGTAGTATACACGGGAGCCCCTCCTCGGGGTACGAGCAGTACTTC. The V call is TRBV19, the J call TRBJ2-7, with D possibly TRBD2 on 6 matching bases. Germline V gene sequence: CDR1 LNHDA, CDR2 SQIVND (reference sequence). CDR3 length: 17 residues. Trimming removed 2 bases from V and 4 bases from J, with 21 bases in between.

This chain uses TRBV5-8 with TRBJ1-5; D may be TRBD1 (5 bases). There are 14 residues in the CDR3. Germline values: CDR1 SGHTS, CDR2 YDEGEE. Trimming shortened V by 0 bases and J by 6 bases, and 10 bases separated the two germline ends. The CDR3 sequence: CASSLGQGSQPQHF. The CDR3 region has the DNA TGTGCCAGCAGCTTGGGGCAGGGAAGTCAGCCCCAGCATTTT.

The chain recombines TRBV28 with TRBJ1-5, with D maybe TRBD1 (6 bases). Trimming removed 4 bases at V and 3 bases at J, with 13 bases between. The CDR3 has 15 residues. The germline CDR1 and CDR2 sequences are MDHEN and SYDVKM. DNA for the CDR3: TGTGCCAGCAGTTCGCCCGGGACACCCAATCAGCCCCAGCATTTT. Translating gives CASSSPGTPNQPQHF.

The V and J genes are TRBV19 and TRBJ2-5; D possibly uses TRBD1 or TRBD2 (6 bases each). V shed 6 bases and J shed 4 bases, with 21 bases lying between them. The CDR3 has 16 residues. The germline V gene encodes CDR1 LNHDA and CDR2 SQIVND (reference sequence). CDR3 region: CASRSNRDARGETQYF. DNA of the CDR3: TGTGCCAGTAGGAGCAACAGGGATGCGCGGGGAGAGACCCAGTACTTC.

The gene calls are TRBV11-2 and TRBJ2-5; the D gene is possibly TRBD1 (6 bases). V was cut by 6 bases and J by 5 bases, with 19 bases left in between. The germline gives CDR1 SGHAT, CDR2 FQNNGV. This CDR3 comprises 15 residues. The CDR3 sequence is CASRSYYRVGETQYF. The DNA for the CDR3 is TGTGCCAGCAGAAGTTACTACAGGGTAGGGGAGACCCAGTACTTC.

This clone has a single count. This chain joins TRBV29-1 and TRBJ1-1; weak D call: TRBD1 (5 bases). The germline gives CDR1 SQVTM, CDR2 ANQGSEA. CDR3 size: 14 residues. V was trimmed by 1 base and J by 5 bases, leaving 14 bases between them. CDR3 protein: CSVEVGATGTEAFF. The CDR3 DNA sequence: TGCAGCGTTGAAGTAGGGGCCACGGGGACTGAAGCTTTCTTT. The variable domain in full, with the rest retrieved from reference TRBV29-1 and TRBJ1-1, is SAVISQKPSRDICQRGTSLTIQCQVDSQVTMMFWYRQQPGQSLTLIATANQGSEATYESGFVIDKFPISRPNLTFSTLTVSNMSPEDSSIYLCSVEVGATGTEAFFGQGTRLTVV.

V is TRBV5-8 and J is TRBJ2-1, with a weak D call TRBD2 (5 bases). The germline V and J ends were trimmed by 0 bases and 3 bases, with 16 bases remaining between them. Germline V lookup: CDR1 SGHTS, CDR2 YDEGEE. The length of the CDR3 is 17 residues. CDR3: CASSLGRARAVYNEQFF. CDR3 sequence (DNA): TGTGCCAGCAGCTTGGGTAGGGCAAGAGCGGTCTACAATGAGCAGTTCTTC.

This chain links TRBV28 with TRBJ1-4; D may be TRBD1 (6 bases). The ends were cut back, 3 bases at V and 6 bases at J, with 11 bases in the middle. Germline values: CDR1 MDHEN, CDR2 SYDVKM. The CDR3 sequence is 14 residues long. CDR3 nucleotide sequence: TGTGCCAGCAGTTTGGCAGGGGTTTATGAAAAACTGTTTTTT. Its protein is CASSLAGVYEKLFF. The variable domain in full, completed from reference TRBV28 and TRBJ1-4, reads DVKVTQSSRYLVKRTGEKVFLECVQDMDHENMFWYRQDPGLGLRLIYFSYDVKMKEKGDIPEGYSVSREKKERFSLILESASTNQTSMYLCASSLAGVYEKLFFGSGTQLSVL.

V and J are TRBV27 and TRBJ2-7; D is unclear. Germline V gene lookup returns CDR1 MNHEY and CDR2 SMNVEV (reference sequence). The CDR3 has 13 amino acids. Deletions cut 1 base from V and 3 bases from J, with 7 bases between. In DNA, the CDR3 is TGTGCCAGCAGTTTATTAGACAACTACGAGCAGTACTTC. It yields the protein CASSLLDNYEQYF.

This sequence joins TRBV19 and TRBJ1-2; D perhaps matches TRBD1 (5 bases). CDR1 and CDR2 (germline): LNHDA, SQIVND (reference sequence). The CDR3 has 17 amino acids. V dropped 7 bases and J dropped 1 base, with 22 bases sitting between them. The CDR3 loop reads CASTPLGEASFNYGYTF. As DNA, the CDR3 is TGTGCCAGTACCCCCCTGGGGGAAGCAAGCTTTAACTATGGCTACACCTTC.

The J gene is TRBJ2-2, the V gene TRBV6-5; D is unclear. With 6 bases removed from V and 0 bases from J, the gap between germline ends came to 11 bases. Germline assignment: CDR1 MNHEY and CDR2 SVGAGI. The CDR3 covers 15 residues. The CDR3 here is CASSRPTANTGELFF. Here the CDR3 DNA reads TGTGCCAGCAGCCGACCAACTGCGAACACCGGGGAGCTGTTTTTT.

The sample holds a few counts of this clone. The genes are TRBV5-4 and TRBJ2-2; D is undetermined. The CDR3 totals 17 residues. Germline lookup yields CDR1 SGHNT and CDR2 YYREEE (reference sequence). Trimming pared 0 bases from V and 2 bases from J, leaving 14 bases between. This CDR3 reads CASSLGSSILNTGELFF. The CDR3 DNA reads TGTGCCAGCAGCTTGGGATCGTCTATCCTCAACACCGGGGAGCTGTTTTTT.

The sample holds one count of this clone. The chain links TRBV18 to TRBJ2-7; maybe TRBD2 (5 bases). Trimming removed 2 bases at V and 5 bases at J, with 19 bases between. The CDR3 length is 16 residues. The germline CDR1 and CDR2 sequences are KGHSH and LQKENI. This chain's CDR3 is CASSPNSGIIPHEQYF. In DNA form, the CDR3 reads TGTGCCAGCTCACCAAATTCGGGGATCATACCCCACGAGCAGTACTTC.

This rearrangement joins TRBV5-1 to TRBJ2-7, with 8 bases matching TRBD1. Germline values: CDR1 SGHRS, CDR2 YFSETQ. J lost 4 bases, V lost 2 bases, and 8 bases had no gene match. CDR3 length: 15 residues. DNA for the CDR3: TGCGCCAGCAGCTTAACGGGACAGGAGACTTACGAGCAGTACTTC. Translation gives CASSLTGQETYEQYF.

This rearrangement joins TRBV5-6 to TRBJ2-7; tentatively, D is TRBD1 (5 bases). The germline V gene has CDR1 SGHDT and CDR2 YYEEEE. V lost 4 bases to trimming and J lost 0 bases, with 11 bases between them. The CDR3 has 14 amino acids. The CDR3 DNA is TGTGCCAGCAGCCGACAGAGCTTCTCCTACGAGCAGTACTTC. Amino acids: CASSRQSFSYEQYF.

The rearrangement joins TRBV4-2 to TRBJ2-7; TRBD2 matches at 7 bases. CDR1 is LGHNA and CDR2 is YNFKEQ in the germline V gene. The CDR3 contains 15 residues. The J segment lost 5 bases and the V segment lost 1 base, leaving 8 bases of the junction unmatched. The CDR3 DNA is TGTGCCAGCAGCCAAGCCGGCGGGACTAAGGACGAGCAGTACTTC. This sequence encodes CASSQAGGTKDEQYF.

V usage is TRBV10-3 and J usage is TRBJ2-2, with TRBD2 identical over 8 bases. Per the germline V gene, CDR1 is ENHRY and CDR2 is SYGVKD. The V gene end was trimmed by 8 bases and the J gene end by 5 bases; junction bases not matched to a gene: 7. The CDR3 extends over 14 amino acids. The CDR3 protein is CAIGSGRQTGELFF. CDR3 nucleotides: TGTGCCATCGGGAGCGGGAGACAAACCGGGGAGCTGTTTTTT.

This chain links TRBV6-5 with TRBJ1-2, with D possibly being TRBD1 (6 bases). V gave up 1 base and J gave up 8 bases, with 14 bases separating them. CDR3 length equals 14 residues. Germline V CDR1 and CDR2: MNHEY, SVGAGI. The CDR3 loop is CASSYYTGIEGYTF. CDR3 DNA: TGTGCCAGCAGTTACTACACAGGGATCGAAGGCTACACCTTC.

The CDR3 here is CASSVDISPGNTIYF. CDR3 DNA sequence: TGTGCCAGCAGCGTAGACATATCCCCTGGAAACACCATATATTTT. The chain links TRBV9 to TRBJ1-3; D gene uncertain. The CDR3 runs to 15 residues. CDR1 SGDLS and CDR2 YYNGEE come from the germline V gene. V was cut by 0 bases and J by 2 bases, with 9 bases left in between.

The rearrangement joins TRBV14 to TRBJ1-5; TRBD1 might be the D (6 bases). The V gene's germline CDR1 is SGHDN and CDR2 FVKESK. V lost 1 base to trimming and J lost 4 bases, with 17 bases between them. This CDR3 region has 17 residues. This CDR3 reads CASSQGFYGRGNQPQHF. The CDR3, as DNA: TGTGCCAGCAGCCAAGGGTTTTATGGCAGGGGTAATCAGCCCCAGCATTTT.

The chain carries TRBV30 and TRBJ1-1; no clear D. V was shortened by 0 bases and J by 6 bases, with 11 bases between the two germline ends. This CDR3 comprises 13 residues. The germline gives CDR1 GTSNPN, CDR2 SVGIG (reference sequence). CDR3 DNA: TGTGCCTGGAGTGTACTCCCTCCGGCTGAAGCTTTCTTT. Its protein is CAWSVLPPAEAFF.

This chain links TRBV4-2 with TRBJ2-7; 10 bases are a match to TRBD1. Germline V gene lookup returns CDR1 LGHNA and CDR2 YNFKEQ. This CDR3 has 16 residues. J was trimmed by 0 bases and V by 3 bases; bases with no gene match: 5. The CDR3 sequence is CASSQIGTGVSYEQYF. The DNA of the CDR3 is TGTGCCAGCAGCCAGATCGGGACAGGGGTCTCCTACGAGCAGTACTTC.